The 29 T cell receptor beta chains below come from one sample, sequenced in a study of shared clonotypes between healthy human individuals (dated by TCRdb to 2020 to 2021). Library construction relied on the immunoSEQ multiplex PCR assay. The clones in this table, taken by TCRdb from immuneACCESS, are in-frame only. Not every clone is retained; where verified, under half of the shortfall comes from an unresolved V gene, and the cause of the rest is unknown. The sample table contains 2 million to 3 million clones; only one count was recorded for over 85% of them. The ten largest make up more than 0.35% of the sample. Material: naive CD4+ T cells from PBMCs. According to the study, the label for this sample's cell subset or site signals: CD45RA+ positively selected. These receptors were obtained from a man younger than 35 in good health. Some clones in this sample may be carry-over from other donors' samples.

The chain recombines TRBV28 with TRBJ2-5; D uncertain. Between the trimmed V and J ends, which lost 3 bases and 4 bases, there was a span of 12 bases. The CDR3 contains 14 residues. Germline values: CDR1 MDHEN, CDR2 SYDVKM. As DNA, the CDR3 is TGTGCCAGCAGTTTCGTTCCAGTGGGAGAGACCCAGTACTTC. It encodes CASSFVPVGETQYF.

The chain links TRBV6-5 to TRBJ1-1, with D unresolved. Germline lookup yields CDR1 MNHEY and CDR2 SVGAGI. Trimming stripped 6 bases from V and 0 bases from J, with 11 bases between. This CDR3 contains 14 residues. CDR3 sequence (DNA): TGTGCCAGCAGAGAATCCGCGGTGAACACTGAAGCTTTCTTT. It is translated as CASRESAVNTEAFF.

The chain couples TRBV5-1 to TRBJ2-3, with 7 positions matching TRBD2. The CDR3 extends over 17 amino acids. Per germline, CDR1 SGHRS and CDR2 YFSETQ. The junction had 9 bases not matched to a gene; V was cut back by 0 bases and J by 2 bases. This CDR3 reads CASSLERGGRSTDTQYF. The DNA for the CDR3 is TGCGCCAGCAGCTTGGAACGGGGCGGGAGATCCACAGATACGCAGTATTTT.

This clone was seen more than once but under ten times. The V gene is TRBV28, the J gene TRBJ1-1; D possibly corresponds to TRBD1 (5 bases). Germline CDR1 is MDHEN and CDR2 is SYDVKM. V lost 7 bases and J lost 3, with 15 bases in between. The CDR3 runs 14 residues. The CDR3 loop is CASKRGGVDTEAFF. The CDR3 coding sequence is TGTGCCAGCAAACGAGGAGGGGTGGACACTGAAGCTTTCTTT.

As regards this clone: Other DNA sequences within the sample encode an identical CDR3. Written as DNA, the CDR3 is TGTGCCAGCAGCCCACCCGGGACTAGCGCCTACGAGCAGTACTTC. It encodes CASSPPGTSAYEQYF. The rearrangement links TRBV7-9 to TRBJ2-7, with TRBD2 matching over 10 bases. The CDR3 spans 15 residues. The ends lost 5 bases at V and 2 bases at J; junction bases unmatched: 6. CDR1 is SEHNR and CDR2 is FQNEAQ in the germline V gene (reference sequence).

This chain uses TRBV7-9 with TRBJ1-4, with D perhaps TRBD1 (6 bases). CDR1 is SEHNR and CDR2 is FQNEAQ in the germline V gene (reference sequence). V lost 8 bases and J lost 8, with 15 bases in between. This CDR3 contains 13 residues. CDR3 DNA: TGTGCCAGCGCCCCGGGGGCAGGGGAAAAACTGTTTTTT. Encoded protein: CASAPGAGEKLFF.

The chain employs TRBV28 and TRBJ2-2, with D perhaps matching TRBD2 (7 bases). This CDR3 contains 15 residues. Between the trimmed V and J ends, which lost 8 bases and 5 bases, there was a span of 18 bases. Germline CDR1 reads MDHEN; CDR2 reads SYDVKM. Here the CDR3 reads CASGRGGAQTGELFF. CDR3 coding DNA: TGTGCCAGCGGACGTGGGGGGGCGCAGACCGGGGAGCTGTTTTTT.

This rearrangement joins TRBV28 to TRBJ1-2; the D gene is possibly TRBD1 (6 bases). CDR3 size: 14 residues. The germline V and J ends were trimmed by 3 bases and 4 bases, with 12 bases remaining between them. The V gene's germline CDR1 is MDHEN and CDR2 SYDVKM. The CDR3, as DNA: TGTGCCAGCAGTTTGGGGGACAAGTCCTATGGCTACACCTTC. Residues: CASSLGDKSYGYTF.

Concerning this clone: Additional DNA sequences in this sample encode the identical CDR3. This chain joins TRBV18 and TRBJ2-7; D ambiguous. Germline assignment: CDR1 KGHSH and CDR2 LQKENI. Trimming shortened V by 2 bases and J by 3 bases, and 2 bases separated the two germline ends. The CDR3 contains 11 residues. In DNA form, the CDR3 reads TGTGCCAGCTCACCAAACTACGAGCAGTACTTC. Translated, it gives CASSPNYEQYF. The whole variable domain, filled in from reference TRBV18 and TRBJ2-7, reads NAGVMQNPRHLVRRRGQEARLRCSPMKGHSHVYWYRQLPEEGLKFMVYLQKENIIDESGMPKERFSAEFPKEGPSILRIQQVVRGDSAAYFCASSPNYEQYFGPGTRLTVT.

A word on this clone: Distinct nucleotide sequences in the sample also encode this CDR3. In DNA form, the CDR3 reads TGCGCCAGCAGCTTGGACGGAGAGACCCAGTACTTC. It is translated as CASSLDGETQYF. The J gene is TRBJ2-5, the V gene TRBV5-1; D not certain. Trimming took 0 bases from V and 4 from J, leaving 4 bases between them. Germline loops: CDR1 SGHRS, CDR2 YFSETQ. The CDR3 has 12 residues.

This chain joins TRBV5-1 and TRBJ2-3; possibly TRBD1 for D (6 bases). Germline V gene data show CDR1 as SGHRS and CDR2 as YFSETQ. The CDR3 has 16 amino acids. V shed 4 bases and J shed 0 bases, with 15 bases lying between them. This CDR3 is CASSLWTETSTDTQYF. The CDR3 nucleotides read TGCGCCAGCAGCCTCTGGACAGAAACTAGCACAGATACGCAGTATTTT.

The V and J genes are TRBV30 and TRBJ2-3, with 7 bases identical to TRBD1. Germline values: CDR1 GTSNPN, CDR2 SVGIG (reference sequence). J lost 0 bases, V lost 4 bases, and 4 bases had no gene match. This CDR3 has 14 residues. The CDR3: CAWMSDRSTDTQYF. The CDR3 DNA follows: TGTGCCTGGATGTCGGACAGGAGCACAGATACGCAGTATTTT. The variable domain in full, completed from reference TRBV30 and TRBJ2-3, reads SQTIHQWPATLVQPVGSPLSLECTVEGTSNPNLYWYRQAAGRGLQLLFYSVGIGQISSEVPQNLSASRPQDRQFILSSKKLLLSDSGFYLCAWMSDRSTDTQYFGPGTRLTVL.

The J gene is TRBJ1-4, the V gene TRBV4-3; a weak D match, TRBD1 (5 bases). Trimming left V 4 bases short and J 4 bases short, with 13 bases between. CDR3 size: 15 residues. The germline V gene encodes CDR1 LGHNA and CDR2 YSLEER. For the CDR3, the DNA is TGCGCCAGCAGCCCCCGAGGGGCCGATAATGAAAAACTGTTTTTT. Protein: CASSPRGADNEKLFF.

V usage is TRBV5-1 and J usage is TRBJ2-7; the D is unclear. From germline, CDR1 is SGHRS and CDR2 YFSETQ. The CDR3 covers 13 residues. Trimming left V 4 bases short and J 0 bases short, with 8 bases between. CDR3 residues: CASSPQTSYEQYF. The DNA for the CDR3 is TGCGCCAGCAGCCCCCAGACCTCCTACGAGCAGTACTTC.

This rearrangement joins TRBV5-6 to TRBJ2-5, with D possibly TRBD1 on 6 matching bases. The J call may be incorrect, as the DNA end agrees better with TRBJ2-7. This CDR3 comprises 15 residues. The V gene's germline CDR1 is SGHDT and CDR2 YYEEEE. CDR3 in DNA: TGTGCCAGCAGCTTGATTACAGGGAGCTCCTACGAGCAGTACTTC. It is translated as CASSLITGSSYEQYF.

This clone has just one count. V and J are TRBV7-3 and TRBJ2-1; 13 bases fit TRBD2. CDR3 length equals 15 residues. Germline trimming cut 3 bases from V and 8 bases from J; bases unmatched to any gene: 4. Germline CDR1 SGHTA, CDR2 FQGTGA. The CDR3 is CASSFRTSGSHEQFF. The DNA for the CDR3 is TGTGCCAGCAGCTTTCGGACTAGCGGGAGCCATGAGCAGTTCTTC. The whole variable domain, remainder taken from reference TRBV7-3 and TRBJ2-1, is GAGVSQTPSNKVTEKGKYVELRCDPISGHTALYWYRQSLGQGPEFLIYFQGTGAADDSGLPNDRFFAVRPEGSVSTLKIQRTERGDSAVYLCASSFRTSGSHEQFFGPGTRLTVL.

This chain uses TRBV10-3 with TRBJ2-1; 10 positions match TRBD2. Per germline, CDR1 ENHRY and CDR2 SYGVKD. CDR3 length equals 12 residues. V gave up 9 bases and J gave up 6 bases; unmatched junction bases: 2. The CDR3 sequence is CAISGRSNEQFF. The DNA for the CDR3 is TGTGCCATTAGCGGGAGGAGCAATGAGCAGTTCTTC.

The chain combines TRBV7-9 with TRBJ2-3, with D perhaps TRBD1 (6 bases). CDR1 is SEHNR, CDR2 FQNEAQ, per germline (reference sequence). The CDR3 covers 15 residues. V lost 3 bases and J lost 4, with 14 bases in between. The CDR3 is CASSLLGRGADTQYF. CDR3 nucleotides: TGTGCCAGCAGCTTGCTCGGCAGGGGCGCAGATACGCAGTATTTT.

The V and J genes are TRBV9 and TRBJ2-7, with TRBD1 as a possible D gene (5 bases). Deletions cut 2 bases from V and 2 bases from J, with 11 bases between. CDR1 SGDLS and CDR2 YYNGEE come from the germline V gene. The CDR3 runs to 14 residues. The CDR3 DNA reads TGTGCCAGCAGCGTGGCGGACATGACCTACGAGCAGTACTTC. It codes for CASSVADMTYEQYF.

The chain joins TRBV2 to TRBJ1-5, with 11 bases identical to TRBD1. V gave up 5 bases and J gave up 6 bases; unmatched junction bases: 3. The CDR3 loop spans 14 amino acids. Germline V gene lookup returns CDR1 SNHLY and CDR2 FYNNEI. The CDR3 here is CASSRDRGSQPQHF. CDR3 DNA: TGTGCCAGCAGTAGGGACAGGGGGAGTCAGCCCCAGCATTTT. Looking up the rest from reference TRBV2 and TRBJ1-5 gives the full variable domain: EPEVTQTPSHQVTQMGQEVILRCVPISNHLYFYWYRQILGQKVEFLVSFYNNEISEKSEIFDDQFSVERPDGSNFTLKIRSTKLEDSAMYFCASSRDRGSQPQHFGDGTRLSIL.

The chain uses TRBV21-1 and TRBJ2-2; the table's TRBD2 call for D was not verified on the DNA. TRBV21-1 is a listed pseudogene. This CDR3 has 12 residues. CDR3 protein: CASNLGAGELFF. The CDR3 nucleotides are TGTGCCAGCAACCTCGGTGCAGGGGAGCTGTTTTTT.

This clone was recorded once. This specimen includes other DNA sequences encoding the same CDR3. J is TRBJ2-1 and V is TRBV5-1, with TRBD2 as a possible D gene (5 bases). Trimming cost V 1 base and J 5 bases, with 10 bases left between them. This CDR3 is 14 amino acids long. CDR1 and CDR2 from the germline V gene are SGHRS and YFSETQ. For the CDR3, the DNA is TGCGCCAGCAGCTTGTCGGGGTCGAACAATGAGCAGTTCTTC. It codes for CASSLSGSNNEQFF.

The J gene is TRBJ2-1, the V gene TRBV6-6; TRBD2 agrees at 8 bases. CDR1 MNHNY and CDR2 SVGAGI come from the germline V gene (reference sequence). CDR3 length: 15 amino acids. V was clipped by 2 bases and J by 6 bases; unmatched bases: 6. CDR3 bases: TGTGCCAGCAGTTACGGACTAGCCCCGTCCAATGAGCAGTTCTTC. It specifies CASSYGLAPSNEQFF.

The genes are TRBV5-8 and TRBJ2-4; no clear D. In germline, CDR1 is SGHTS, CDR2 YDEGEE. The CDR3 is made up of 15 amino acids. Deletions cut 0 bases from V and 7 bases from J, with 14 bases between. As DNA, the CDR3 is TGTGCCAGCAGCTTGGTGAGGACGGGCAGGAACATTCAGTACTTC. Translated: CASSLVRTGRNIQYF.

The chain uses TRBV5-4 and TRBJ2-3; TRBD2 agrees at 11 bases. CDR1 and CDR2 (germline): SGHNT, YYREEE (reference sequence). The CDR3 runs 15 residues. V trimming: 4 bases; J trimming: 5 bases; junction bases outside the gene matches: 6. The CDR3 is CASSRATSGRDTQYF. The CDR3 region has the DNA TGTGCCAGCAGCAGGGCCACTAGCGGGAGAGATACGCAGTATTTT.

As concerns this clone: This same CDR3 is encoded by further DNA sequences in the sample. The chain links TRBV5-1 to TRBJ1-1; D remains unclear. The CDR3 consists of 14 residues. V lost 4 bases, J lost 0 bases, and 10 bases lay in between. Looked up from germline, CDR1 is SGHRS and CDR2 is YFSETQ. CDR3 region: CASSRTGLNTEAFF. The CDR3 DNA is TGCGCCAGCAGCCGGACCGGACTGAACACTGAAGCTTTCTTT.

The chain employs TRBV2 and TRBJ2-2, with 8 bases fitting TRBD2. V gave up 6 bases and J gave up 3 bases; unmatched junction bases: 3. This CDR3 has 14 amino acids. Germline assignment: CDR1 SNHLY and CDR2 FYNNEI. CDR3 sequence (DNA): TGTGCCAGCAGCGGGACTAGGTACACCGGGGAGCTGTTTTTT. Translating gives CASSGTRYTGELFF.

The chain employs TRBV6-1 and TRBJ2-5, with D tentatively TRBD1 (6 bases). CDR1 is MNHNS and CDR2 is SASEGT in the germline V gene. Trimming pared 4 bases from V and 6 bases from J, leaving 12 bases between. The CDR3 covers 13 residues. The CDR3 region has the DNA TGTGCCAGCAGTGCACAGGGATGGCAGACCCAGTACTTC. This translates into CASSAQGWQTQYF.

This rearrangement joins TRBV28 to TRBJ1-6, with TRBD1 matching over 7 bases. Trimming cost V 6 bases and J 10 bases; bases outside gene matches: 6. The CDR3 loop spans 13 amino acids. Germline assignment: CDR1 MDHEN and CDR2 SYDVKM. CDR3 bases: TGTGCCAGCAGAACCATACAGGGGTCACCCCTCCACTTT. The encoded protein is CASRTIQGSPLHF.